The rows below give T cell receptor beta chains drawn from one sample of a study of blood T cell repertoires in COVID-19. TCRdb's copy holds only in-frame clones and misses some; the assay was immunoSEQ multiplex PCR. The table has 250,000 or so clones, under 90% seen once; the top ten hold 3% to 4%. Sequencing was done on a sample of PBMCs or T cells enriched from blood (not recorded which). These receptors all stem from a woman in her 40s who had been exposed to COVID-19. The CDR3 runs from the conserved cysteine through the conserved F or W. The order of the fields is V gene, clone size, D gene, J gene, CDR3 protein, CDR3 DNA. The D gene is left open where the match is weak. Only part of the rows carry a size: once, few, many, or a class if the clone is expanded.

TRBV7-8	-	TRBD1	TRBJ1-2	CASSRGGQGTYGYTF	TGTGCCAGCAGCCGAGGCGGACAGGGGACCTATGGCTACACCTTC
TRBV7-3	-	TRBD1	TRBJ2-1	CASSPRQGSYNEQFF	TGTGCCAGCAGCCCCCGACAGGGCTCCTACAATGAGCAGTTCTTC
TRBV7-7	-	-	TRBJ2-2	CASSFTTGSNTGELFF	TGTGCCAGCAGCTTTACGACAGGATCGAACACCGGGGAGCTGTTTTTT
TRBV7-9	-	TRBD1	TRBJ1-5	CASSTWDSTNQPQHF	TGTGCCAGCAGCACCTGGGACAGCACCAATCAGCCCCAGCATTTT
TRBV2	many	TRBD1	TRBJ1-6	CASSEAGTVIGSPLHF	TGTGCCAGCAGTGAAGCTGGGACAGTAATAGGTTCACCCCTCCACTTT
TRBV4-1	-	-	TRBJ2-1	CASSQEGAWHEQFF	TGCGCCAGCAGCCAAGAGGGGGCTTGGCATGAGCAGTTCTTC
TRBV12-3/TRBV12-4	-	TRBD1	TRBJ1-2	CASSSTGIYGYTF	TGTGCCAGCAGTTCGACAGGGATCTATGGCTACACCTTC
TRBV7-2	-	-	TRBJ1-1	CASSLASGRALTGTEAFF	TGTGCCAGCAGCTTGGCGAGCGGCCGGGCCCTCACGGGGACTGAAGCTTTCTTT
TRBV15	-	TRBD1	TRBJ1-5	CATSAGTGGQPQHF	TGTGCCACCAGCGCGGGGACAGGGGGACAGCCCCAGCATTTT
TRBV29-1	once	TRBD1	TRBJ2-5	CSADRAETQYF	TGCAGCGCGGACAGGGCAGAGACCCAGTACTTC
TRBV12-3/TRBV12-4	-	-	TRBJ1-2	CASTRDLNYGYTF	TGTGCCAGCACCCGGGATCTGAACTATGGCTACACCTTC
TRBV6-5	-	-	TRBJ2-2	CASSYSSSVTGELFF	TGTGCCAGCAGTTACTCGAGTTCGGTCACCGGGGAGCTGTTTTTT
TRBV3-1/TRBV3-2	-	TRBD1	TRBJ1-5	CASSRGTGGNQPQHF	TGTGCCAGCAGCCGCGGGACAGGGGGCAATCAGCCCCAGCATTTT
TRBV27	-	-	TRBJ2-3	CASSLWLGGGTDTQYF	TGTGCCAGCAGTTTATGGCTTGGAGGAGGGACAGATACGCAGTATTTT
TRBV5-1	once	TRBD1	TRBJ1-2	CASSLGQGLYGYTF	TGCGCCAGCAGCTTGGGACAGGGTCTCTATGGCTACACCTTC
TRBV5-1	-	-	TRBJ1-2	CASRDGGLNYGYTF	TGCGCCAGCAGAGACGGGGGACTTAACTATGGCTACACCTTC
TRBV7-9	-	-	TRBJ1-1	CASTLEGDTEAFF	TGTGCCAGCACCCTAGAGGGTGACACTGAAGCTTTCTTT
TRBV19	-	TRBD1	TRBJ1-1	CASSVTGFTEAFF	TGTGCCAGTAGTGTGACAGGGTTTACTGAAGCTTTCTTT
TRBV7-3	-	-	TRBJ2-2	CASSLTYPGELFF	TGTGCCAGCAGCTTAACGTATCCCGGGGAGCTGTTTTTT
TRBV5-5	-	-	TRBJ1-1	CASSLARENTEAFF	TGTGCCAGCAGCTTGGCGAGAGAGAACACTGAAGCTTTCTTT
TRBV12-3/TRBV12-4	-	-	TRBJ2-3	CASSLRGDTQYF	TGTGCCAGCAGTTTAAGGGGAGATACGCAGTATTTT
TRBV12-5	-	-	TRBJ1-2	CASGVRQDGYTF	TGTGCTAGTGGTGTCCGACAGGATGGCTACACCTTC
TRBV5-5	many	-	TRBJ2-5	CASSLLLTRLITYQETQYF	TGTGCCAGCAGCTTGCTCCTGACCCGACTAATTACCTACCAAGAGACCCAGTACTTC
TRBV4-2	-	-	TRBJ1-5	CASSQSAGGQPQHF	TGTGCCAGCAGCCAAAGTGCCGGGGGGCAGCCCCAGCATTTT
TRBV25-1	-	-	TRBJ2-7	CASQGGRLPWEQYF	TGTGCCAGCCAAGGAGGCAGACTCCCCTGGGAGCAGTACTTC
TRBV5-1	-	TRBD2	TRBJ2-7	CASSDSGGHEQYF	TGCGCCAGCAGCGATAGCGGGGGCCACGAGCAGTACTTC
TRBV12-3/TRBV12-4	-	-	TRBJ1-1	CASRRDSGTEAFF	TGTGCCAGCAGGCGAGATAGTGGCACTGAAGCTTTCTTT
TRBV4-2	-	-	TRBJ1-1	CASSQTVGWPVTEAFF	TGTGCCAGCAGCCAAACCGTCGGGTGGCCCGTCACTGAAGCTTTCTTT
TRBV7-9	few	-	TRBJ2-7	CASSLGDTEQYF	TGTGCCAGCAGCTTAGGGGACACGGAGCAGTACTTC
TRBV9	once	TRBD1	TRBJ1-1	CASSPGQGALNTEAFF	TGTGCCAGCAGTCCGGGACAGGGGGCTTTAAACACTGAAGCTTTCTTT
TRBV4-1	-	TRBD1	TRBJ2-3	CASSQDHLIGTGGRNTQYF	TGCGCCAGCAGCCAAGATCATCTTATTGGGACAGGGGGCAGGAATACGCAGTATTTT
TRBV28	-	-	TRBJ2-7	CASKKGGTGVGEQYF	TGTGCCAGCAAAAAGGGAGGAACCGGCGTGGGGGAGCAGTACTTC
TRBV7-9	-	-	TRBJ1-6	CASSLSQNSPLHF	TGTGCCAGCAGCTTATCCCAAAATTCACCCCTCCACTTT
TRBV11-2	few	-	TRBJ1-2	CASSLEWGGYGYTF	TGTGCCAGCAGCTTAGAATGGGGCGGCTATGGCTACACCTTC
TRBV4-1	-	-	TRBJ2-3	CASSQGTAVAGSTDTQYF	TGCGCCAGCAGCCAAGGGACGGCCGTCGCGGGGAGCACAGATACGCAGTATTTT
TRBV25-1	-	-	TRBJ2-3	CASSESLTGGTDTQYF	TGTGCCAGCAGTGAATCCCTAACTGGGGGGACAGATACGCAGTATTTT
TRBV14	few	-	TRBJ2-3	CASSQGGDTQYF	TGTGCCAGCAGCCAAGGCGGGGATACGCAGTATTTT
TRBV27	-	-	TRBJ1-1	CASSLGGGVGTEAFF	TGTGCCAGCAGTTTAGGCGGAGGGGTAGGAACTGAAGCTTTCTTT
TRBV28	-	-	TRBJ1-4	CASGGGGNEKLFF	TGTGCCAGCGGCGGGGGGGGGAATGAAAAACTGTTTTTT
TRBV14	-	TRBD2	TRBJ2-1	CASSLRLAEGHEQFF	TGTGCCAGCAGCCTCCGACTAGCCGAAGGGCATGAGCAGTTCTTC